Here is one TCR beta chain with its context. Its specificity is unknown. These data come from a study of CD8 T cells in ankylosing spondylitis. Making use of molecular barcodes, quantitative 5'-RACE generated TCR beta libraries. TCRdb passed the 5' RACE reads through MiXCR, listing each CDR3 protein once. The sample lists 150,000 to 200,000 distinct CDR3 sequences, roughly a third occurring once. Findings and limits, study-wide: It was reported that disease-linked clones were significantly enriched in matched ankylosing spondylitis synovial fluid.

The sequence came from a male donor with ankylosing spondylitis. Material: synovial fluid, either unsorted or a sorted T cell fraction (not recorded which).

The CDR3: CASSFEIRNTEAFF. The DNA of the CDR3 is TGCGCCAGCAGCTTCGAAATCAGGAACACTGAAGCTTTCTTT. This chain connects TRBV5-1 to TRBJ1-1, with D unclear. The CDR3 extends over 14 amino acids. Trimming pared 2 bases from V and 1 base from J, leaving 9 bases between. Germline loops: CDR1 SGHRS, CDR2 YFSETQ.